This T cell receptor beta chain was obtained from a study of T cell responses to AZD1222 COVID-19 vaccine. At the level of the study: Second-dose timings of about 4 or about 12 weeks were pooled.

V lost 0 bases to trimming and J lost 6 bases, with 9 bases between them. Per the germline V gene, CDR1 is SGHRS and CDR2 is YFSETQ. This CDR3 region has 13 residues. Here immunoSEQ multiplex PCR was the method, and the copy in TCRdb shows in-frame clones only, minus some. The sample shows roughly 120,000 clones, about 90% of them seen only once. The rearrangement uses TRBV5-1 and TRBJ1-1; D remains unclear. This TCR was recovered from an adult in good health. The sample consisted of peripheral blood, taken on day 0 of AZD1222 vaccination. The CDR3 spells CASSLEDGPEAFF. CDR3 DNA: TGCGCCAGCAGCTTGGAGGACGGGCCTGAAGCTTTCTTT.